The 8 T cell receptor beta chains below all came from one sample that was sequenced in a study of a mutant IDH1 vaccine in newly diagnosed glioma. TCRdb's table, derived via immunoSEQ multiplex PCR, lists solely in-frame clones and lacks some. Of over 95,000 clones in the sample, roughly nine tenths are singletons; the top ten hold 0.55% to 0.7%. Regarding time point: week 11, during vaccination. A single vaccine dose contained 300 ug of mutant IDH1 20-mer peptide, and topical imiquimod was used with it. These receptors have no identified antigens. The specimen comprised PBMCs, sampled from a glioma patient whose treatment included an IDH1 peptide vaccine. The origin of the receptors is a woman between 50 and 59 years old with glioma.

The chain couples TRBV20-1 to TRBJ2-2; no reliable D call. Germline CDR1 is DFQATT and CDR2 is SNEGSKA (reference sequence). The V gene lost 6 bases and the J gene lost 6 bases, with 5 bases spanning the gap. The CDR3 covers 10 residues. This chain's CDR3 is CSAGSGELFF. The CDR3 DNA reads TGCAGTGCAGGGTCCGGGGAGCTGTTTTTT.

V usage is TRBV7-2 and J usage is TRBJ2-3, with 10 bases matching TRBD2. Looked up from germline, CDR1 is SGHTA and CDR2 is FQGNSA. The CDR3 loop spans 13 amino acids. Trimming cost V 7 bases and J 5 bases; bases outside gene matches: 3. CDR3 amino acids: CASKWTSGDTQYF. The CDR3 region has the DNA TGTGCCAGCAAATGGACTAGCGGAGATACGCAGTATTTT.

The chain is built from TRBV27 and TRBJ2-1, with D hard to call. This CDR3 has 13 residues. Trimming cost V 5 bases and J 1 base, with 6 bases left between them. CDR1 and CDR2 (germline): MNHEY, SMNVEV (reference sequence). In DNA form, the CDR3 reads TGTGCCAGCAGTCAGGTTTCCTACAATGAGCAGTTCTTC. It specifies CASSQVSYNEQFF.

The J gene is TRBJ2-1, the V gene TRBV7-9; 8 positions match TRBD2. This CDR3 is 15 amino acids long. The trim removed 5 bases at V and 2 bases at J, leaving 5 bases unmatched. Germline CDR1 SEHNR, CDR2 FQNEAQ (reference sequence). Here the CDR3 DNA reads TGTGCCAGCAGCGCCGGGACTAGTGCCTACAATGAGCAGTTCTTC. This translates into CASSAGTSAYNEQFF. Full variable domain (missing parts from reference TRBV7-9 and TRBJ2-1): DTGVSQNPRHKITKRGQNVTFRCDPISEHNRLYWYRQTLGQGPEFLTYFQNEAQLEKSRLLSDRFSAERPKGSFSTLEIQRTEQGDSAMYLCASSAGTSAYNEQFFGPGTRLTVL.

The gene calls are TRBV5-1 and TRBJ1-4, with 10 nucleotides matching TRBD1. CDR3 length: 15 residues. CDR1 is SGHRS and CDR2 is YFSETQ in the germline V gene. V shed 4 bases and J 4 bases; nucleotides not matched to a gene: 4. In nucleotides, the CDR3 is TGCGCCAGCAGCGCCCGGGACAGGGGTAATGAAAAACTGTTTTTT. The encoded protein is CASSARDRGNEKLFF. Using reference TRBV5-1 and TRBJ1-4 for the parts outside the CDR3, the full variable domain is KAGVTQTPRYLIKTRGQQVTLSCSPISGHRSVSWYQQTPGQGLQFLFEYFSETQRNKGNFPGRFSGRQFSNSRSEMNVSTLELGDSALYLCASSARDRGNEKLFFGSGTQLSVL.

This clone was detected once. This chain links TRBV11-1 with TRBJ2-4; TRBD1 matches 9 bases. Germline assignment: CDR1 SGHAT and CDR2 FQDESV (reference sequence). Trimming at V came to 6 bases and at J to 7 bases, leaving 10 bases not matched to a gene. This CDR3 region has 15 residues. The CDR3 region has the DNA TGTGCCAGCAGAGTCAAACAGGGGGCGGGGAACATTCAGTACTTC. It specifies CASRVKQGAGNIQYF.

The chain uses TRBV5-4 and TRBJ1-6; TRBD1 matches 9 bases. The germline V gene encodes CDR1 SGHNT and CDR2 YYREEE (reference sequence). This CDR3 region has 15 residues. J was trimmed by 9 bases and V by 3 bases; bases with no gene match: 7. For the CDR3, the DNA is TGTGCCAGCAGCTCGAAGGGACAGGGAATTTCACCCCTCCACTTT. It yields the protein CASSSKGQGISPLHF.

The J gene is TRBJ1-1, the V gene TRBV2; 8 nucleotides agree with TRBD1. Per the germline V gene, CDR1 is SNHLY and CDR2 is FYNNEI. This CDR3 comprises 15 residues. V was clipped by 4 bases and J by 6 bases; unmatched bases: 10. This chain's CDR3 is CASSAMGQGAPEAFF. CDR3 coding DNA: TGTGCCAGCAGTGCAATGGGGCAGGGGGCCCCTGAAGCTTTCTTT.